This T cell receptor beta chain was sequenced during a study of T cells in Graves' hyperthyroidism and ophthalmopathy. Looked up from germline, CDR1 is MGHRA and CDR2 is YSYEKL. With 6 bases removed from V and 7 bases from J, the gap between germline ends came to 15 bases. The CDR3 has 14 residues. TCR beta CDR3 sequences were amplified from RNA transcripts. HTBI primers were employed in a first-round RT-PCR of the TCR CDR3. In TCRdb, the multiplex PCR reads were re-called with MiXCR into one record per CDR3 protein. The sample yields almost 350,000 distinct CDR3 sequences, 15% to 20% seen once. Whole-study findings and limits: Ophthalmopathy was model-predicted a median roughly 6.3 months pre-onset. Blood also contained most expanded thyroid clonotypes above 0.001.

Patients with ophthalmopathy all had a Clinical Activity Score of at least 3, a NOSPECS grade of at least 4 and duration under 3 months. Note on this clonotype: Its antigen is not identified.

The chain links TRBV4-1 to TRBJ2-2, with D possibly TRBD1 on 5 matching bases. The sequencing input was blood. The receptor was isolated from a woman aged 35 to 49 with Graves' ophthalmopathy. In DNA, the CDR3 is TGCGCCAGCAGTCGAAACAGGTGGCTCGGGGAGCTGTTTTTT. Translated: CASSRNRWLGELFF.